These 17 T cell receptor beta chains share one sample of origin, sequenced in a study of T cell responses to AZD1222 COVID-19 vaccine. Sequencing used immunoSEQ multiplex PCR; TCRdb keeps in-frame clones, though not all of them. The table shows tens of thousands of clones, with over 85% occurring only once. The sequences come from peripheral blood, collected on day 0 of AZD1222 vaccination. Source of these receptors: an adult in good health.

The rearrangement joins TRBV19 to TRBJ1-1; D not resolved. CDR3 length equals 14 residues. Per the germline V gene, CDR1 is LNHDA and CDR2 is SQIVND (reference sequence). V lost 6 bases, J lost 4 bases, and 15 bases lay in between. CDR3 bases: TGTGCCAGTAGATACCCCAAGGGCCCCACTGAAGCTTTCTTT. Translating it yields CASRYPKGPTEAFF.

J is TRBJ2-1 and V is TRBV5-4, with D possibly being TRBD1 (5 bases). Germline lookup yields CDR1 SGHNT and CDR2 YYREEE (reference sequence). V was clipped by 1 base and J by 7 bases, with 18 bases between them. The CDR3 totals 16 residues. CDR3 in amino acids: CASSLTSRAGMNEQFF. The CDR3 DNA reads as TGTGCCAGCAGCTTGACGTCTAGGGCAGGGATGAATGAGCAGTTCTTC. Full variable domain (remainder filled in from reference TRBV5-4 and TRBJ2-1): ETGVTQSPTHLIKTRGQQVTLRCSSQSGHNTVSWYQQALGQGPQFIFQYYREEENGRGNFPPRFSGLQFPNYSSELNVNALELDDSALYLCASSLTSRAGMNEQFFGPGTRLTVL.

The sample holds a few counts of this clone. V is TRBV10-3 and J is TRBJ1-5, with 7 bases identical to TRBD1. Trimming removed 0 bases from V and 6 bases from J; junction bases left unmatched: 8. This CDR3 is 16 amino acids long. Germline values: CDR1 ENHRY, CDR2 SYGVKD. The CDR3 spells CAISESLGGTAQPQHF. The CDR3, as DNA: TGTGCCATCAGTGAGTCCTTAGGAGGGACAGCTCAGCCCCAGCATTTT.

This chain links TRBV5-1 with TRBJ2-3; 11 bases agree with TRBD2. V gave up 2 bases and J gave up 0 bases; unmatched junction bases: 5. The CDR3 has 17 residues. The germline gives CDR1 SGHRS, CDR2 YFSETQ. The CDR3 DNA sequence: TGCGCCAGCAGCTTAACCGGGACTAGCGGTAGCACAGATACGCAGTATTTT. Its protein product is CASSLTGTSGSTDTQYF.

This clone was recorded only once. The chain has TRBV15 and TRBJ1-6, with a possible D match to TRBD1 (6 bases). Germline-derived CDR1 and CDR2 are LNHNV and YYDKDF (reference sequence). The V end lost 1 base, the J end lost 5 bases, and 9 bases lay between the germline ends. CDR3 length equals 15 residues. The CDR3 DNA sequence: TGTGCCACCAGCAGAGGTACAGGGAATAATTCACCCCTCCACTTT. It encodes CATSRGTGNNSPLHF.

V is TRBV3-1 (or the pseudogene TRBV3-2) and J is TRBJ1-1, with D perhaps matching TRBD1 (6 bases). CDR1 and CDR2 from the germline V gene are LGHDT and YNNKEL (reference sequence). CDR3 length: 13 residues. The V end lost 0 bases, the J end lost 10 bases, and 12 bases lay between the germline ends. The CDR3 DNA follows: TGTGCCAGCAGCCAAGATTACACCAGGGGAGCTTTCTTT. Translating it yields CASSQDYTRGAFF.

The CDR3 reads CASSAGSHQPQHF. Written as DNA, the CDR3 is TGTGCCAGCAGCGCAGGGTCCCATCAGCCCCAGCATTTT. V usage is TRBV9 and J usage is TRBJ1-5; weak D call: TRBD1 (5 bases). With 3 bases removed from V and 5 bases from J, the gap between germline ends came to 9 bases. CDR1 and CDR2 (germline): SGDLS, YYNGEE. The CDR3 consists of 13 residues.

This clone was detected a few times. V usage is TRBV11-3 and J usage is TRBJ2-1; 13 bases fit TRBD2. V was clipped by 5 bases and J by 6 bases; unmatched bases: 10. CDR3 length: 17 residues. Looked up from germline, CDR1 is SGHNT and CDR2 is YENEEA. The DNA for the CDR3 is TGTGCCAGCAGCCCGAACAGGGGGACTAGCGGGGTCAATGAGCAGTTCTTC. Translating it yields CASSPNRGTSGVNEQFF.

The chain is built from TRBV2 and TRBJ1-5, with a weak D call TRBD1 (6 bases). Trimming took off 6 bases at V and 3 bases at J, with 21 bases between the two ends. Germline CDR1 reads SNHLY; CDR2 reads FYNNEI. The CDR3 runs 17 residues. This chain's CDR3 is CASRTNRVRHPNQPQHF. CDR3 bases: TGTGCCAGCAGAACCAACAGGGTTCGACACCCCAATCAGCCCCAGCATTTT. Combining the CDR3 with reference TRBV2 and TRBJ1-5 gives the whole variable domain EPEVTQTPSHQVTQMGQEVILRCVPISNHLYFYWYRQILGQKVEFLVSFYNNEISEKSEIFDDQFSVERPDGSNFTLKIRSTKLEDSAMYFCASRTNRVRHPNQPQHFGDGTRLSIL.

The V and J genes are TRBV7-3 and TRBJ1-1; D is uncertain. Trimming removed 1 base from V and 0 bases from J, with 3 bases in between. The CDR3 spans 13 residues. Germline CDR1 SGHTA, CDR2 FQGTGA. The CDR3 DNA reads TGTGCCAGCAGCTTAATATTGAACACTGAAGCTTTCTTT. Translation: CASSLILNTEAFF. Looking up the rest from reference TRBV7-3 and TRBJ1-1 gives the full variable domain: GAGVSQTPSNKVTEKGKYVELRCDPISGHTALYWYRQSLGQGPEFLIYFQGTGAADDSGLPNDRFFAVRPEGSVSTLKIQRTERGDSAVYLCASSLILNTEAFFGQGTRLTVV.

The gene calls are TRBV24-1 and TRBJ1-2; D is unclear. The ends were cut back, 3 bases at V and 7 bases at J, with 8 bases in the middle. Per germline, CDR1 KGHDR and CDR2 SFDVKD. The CDR3 extends over 12 amino acids. Here the CDR3 DNA reads TGTGCCACCAGTGATGAAATTAGTGGCTACACCTTC. Protein: CATSDEISGYTF.

The rearrangement links TRBV7-8 to TRBJ1-2; D is uncertain. V shed 3 bases and J shed 2 bases, with 7 bases lying between them. The CDR3 is 13 residues long. Per the germline V gene, CDR1 is SGHVS and CDR2 is FQNEAQ. The CDR3 DNA sequence: TGTGCCAGCAGCTTTACGGCCAACTATGGCTACACCTTC. Translation: CASSFTANYGYTF.

The chain has TRBV6-5 and TRBJ1-2; the D gene is possibly TRBD1 (5 bases). V was cut by 2 bases and J by 7 bases, with 11 bases left in between. This CDR3 has 13 residues. Germline CDR1 MNHEY, CDR2 SVGAGI. CDR3 DNA: TGTGCCAGCAGTTACGAGGGGTTGGTTGGCTACACCTTC. Its protein is CASSYEGLVGYTF.

The chain has TRBV11-2 and TRBJ1-2; TRBD1 agrees at 9 bases. Germline CDR1 SGHAT, CDR2 FQNNGV. V gave up 6 bases and J gave up 0 bases; unmatched junction bases: 11. The CDR3 length is 17 residues. CDR3: CASRPLVTGGPNYGYTF. Written as DNA, the CDR3 is TGTGCCAGCAGGCCGCTTGTGACAGGGGGGCCTAACTATGGCTACACCTTC.

The gene calls are TRBV27 and TRBJ2-4; D is unresolved. The CDR3 runs to 12 residues. V dropped 8 bases and J dropped 2 bases, with 7 bases sitting between them. Germline values: CDR1 MNHEY, CDR2 SMNVEV (reference sequence). CDR3 DNA: TGTGCCAGCTATTCTTCCAAAAACATTCAGTACTTC. It specifies CASYSSKNIQYF.

The chain couples TRBV11-3 to TRBJ1-1; unclear D gene. V was shortened by 3 bases and J by 4 bases, with 9 bases between the two germline ends. Germline V gives CDR1 SGHNT, CDR2 YENEEA. The CDR3 sequence is 13 residues long. DNA of the CDR3: TGTGCCAGCAGCTTCGGGGTGGGCACTGAAGCTTTCTTT. The encoded protein is CASSFGVGTEAFF.

This chain connects TRBV14 to TRBJ2-7; TRBD1 might be the D (5 bases). Trimming removed 1 base from V and 5 bases from J, with 15 bases in between. Germline lookup yields CDR1 SGHDN and CDR2 FVKESK. The CDR3 is 15 amino acids. The CDR3 nucleotides are TGTGCCAGCAGCCAAGGGATCTCAGGGATCGACGAGCAGTACTTC. It translates to CASSQGISGIDEQYF.